These 28 T cell receptor beta chains came from one sample sequenced in a study of CD8+ T cells in alopecia areata. Treatment in this sample: oral pan-JAK inhibitor, 5-10 mg twice daily. Isolated RNA was reverse transcribed into cDNA used as the sequencing template. Only in-frame clones appear in the TCRdb table, and some are missing; sequencing was by immunoSEQ multiplex PCR. Found here are approximately 210,000 clones, over 60% of them singletons; the top ten hold around 1.2%. Sample: CD4+ T cells sorted from blood, taken around week 44, from a patient treated with tofacitinib. All receptors come from a human donor with alopecia areata.

The gene calls are TRBV9 and TRBJ2-1, with D unclear. Germline V CDR1 and CDR2: SGDLS, YYNGEE. The CDR3 has 15 residues. The V end was cut by 0 bases, the J end by 7 bases, with 14 bases between. CDR3 residues: CASSVGVGGMNEQFF. The CDR3 nucleotides are TGTGCCAGCAGCGTAGGGGTAGGTGGTATGAATGAGCAGTTCTTC.

The rearrangement joins TRBV19 to TRBJ1-5; no firm D call. The length of the CDR3 is 13 residues. In germline, CDR1 is LNHDA, CDR2 SQIVND (reference sequence). V dropped 2 bases and J dropped 4 bases, with 6 bases sitting between them. CDR3 sequence: CASSITENQPQHF. CDR3 DNA sequence: TGTGCCAGTAGTATAACGGAAAATCAGCCCCAGCATTTT.

This clone was recorded a few times. The chain joins TRBV28 to TRBJ2-6, with D unclear. Trimming shortened V by 5 bases and J by 0 bases, and 17 bases separated the two germline ends. Per germline, CDR1 MDHEN and CDR2 SYDVKM. CDR3 length equals 18 residues. The CDR3 loop is CASSPPGRPLSGANVLTF. CDR3 DNA sequence: TGTGCCAGCAGTCCTCCCGGCAGACCCCTCTCTGGGGCCAACGTCCTGACTTTC.

This chain joins TRBV19 and TRBJ2-2, with 8 bases that match TRBD1. V lost 6 bases to trimming and J lost 4 bases; unmatched junction nucleotides: 10. The CDR3 is 16 amino acids. Per the germline V gene, CDR1 is LNHDA and CDR2 is SQIVND (reference sequence). The CDR3, as DNA: TGTGCCAGTAGAGAAATGGGACAGGCGAGCACCGGGGAGCTGTTTTTT. Its translation is CASREMGQASTGELFF.

The chain carries TRBV29-1 and TRBJ1-2, with a tentative D call TRBD1 (5 bases). The CDR3 contains 14 residues. The V and J ends lost 1 base and 2 bases respectively, with 11 bases between them. Looked up from germline, CDR1 is SQVTM and CDR2 is ANQGSEA. This CDR3 reads CSVEGGTGNYGYTF. For the CDR3, the DNA is TGCAGCGTTGAAGGAGGGACGGGGAACTATGGCTACACCTTC. Full variable domain (rest looked up from reference TRBV29-1 and TRBJ1-2): SAVISQKPSRDICQRGTSLTIQCQVDSQVTMMFWYRQQPGQSLTLIATANQGSEATYESGFVIDKFPISRPNLTFSTLTVSNMSPEDSSIYLCSVEGGTGNYGYTFGSGTRLTVV.

This clone was recorded only once. This rearrangement joins TRBV10-3 to TRBJ2-7; 8 bases agree with TRBD1. The CDR3 covers 16 residues. Unmatched junction bases numbered 10, after V lost 3 bases and J lost 3 bases. The germline gives CDR1 ENHRY, CDR2 SYGVKD. CDR3 sequence reads: CAISDLTRDRLYEQYF. The DNA for the CDR3 is TGTGCCATCAGTGATTTGACCCGGGACAGGCTCTACGAGCAGTACTTC.

V and J are TRBV7-2 and TRBJ1-2, with D maybe TRBD1 (6 bases). The CDR3 is 15 residues long. Trimming left V 0 bases short and J 7 bases short, with 15 bases between. CDR1 is SGHTA and CDR2 is FQGNSA in the germline V gene. CDR3 residues: CASSLAPGQLTGYTF. DNA of the CDR3: TGTGCCAGCAGCTTAGCCCCGGGACAATTAACTGGCTACACCTTC.

This chain joins TRBV10-3 and TRBJ2-1; 8 positions agree with TRBD2. J was trimmed by 5 bases and V by 11 bases; bases with no gene match: 5. CDR3 length: 12 amino acids. The germline V gene encodes CDR1 ENHRY and CDR2 SYGVKD. The CDR3 spells CAFGLANNEQFF. CDR3 in DNA: TGTGCCTTTGGACTAGCCAACAATGAGCAGTTCTTC.

DNA of the CDR3: TGTGCCAGCAGCGTAGGAAGGGGAGATACGCAGTATTTT. Amino acid sequence: CASSVGRGDTQYF. The chain is built from TRBV9 and TRBJ2-3, with D perhaps TRBD1 (5 bases). The ends were cut back, 0 bases at V and 5 bases at J, with 7 bases in the middle. This CDR3 region has 13 residues. Germline V gene sequence: CDR1 SGDLS, CDR2 YYNGEE. Looking up the rest from reference TRBV9 and TRBJ2-3 gives the full variable domain: DSGVTQTPKHLITATGQRVTLRCSPRSGDLSVYWYQQSLDQGLQFLIQYYNGEERAKGNILERFSAQQFPDLHSELNLSSLELGDSALYFCASSVGRGDTQYFGPGTRLTVL.

V gene TRBV20-1 combines with J gene TRBJ1-3; D gene uncertain. Germline V gene lookup returns CDR1 DFQATT and CDR2 SNEGSKA (reference sequence). The CDR3 sequence is 11 residues long. V dropped 2 bases and J dropped 5 bases, with 4 bases sitting between them. This CDR3 reads CSARTRNTIYF. The CDR3 DNA reads TGCAGTGCTAGAACCCGAAACACCATATATTTT.

The chain links TRBV5-1 to TRBJ2-7; D gene unclear. Germline CDR1 SGHRS, CDR2 YFSETQ. Between the trimmed V and J ends, which lost 0 bases and 2 bases, there was a span of 6 bases. The CDR3 is 13 residues long. The CDR3: CASSLALTYEQYF. The CDR3 nucleotides read TGCGCCAGCAGCTTGGCACTTACCTACGAGCAGTACTTC.

CDR3 residues: CASSFRTGGTDTQYF. The CDR3 DNA reads as TGCGCCAGCAGCTTCCGGACAGGGGGCACAGATACGCAGTATTTT. The chain combines TRBV5-1 with TRBJ2-3; 9 bases agree with TRBD1. Trimming took 2 bases from V and 1 from J; bases not matched to a gene: 2. Germline V gives CDR1 SGHRS, CDR2 YFSETQ. The CDR3 totals 15 residues.

This clone was observed at least ten times. Other DNA sequences in this specimen translate into the identical CDR3. V gene TRBV5-1 combines with J gene TRBJ2-3; weak D call: TRBD2 (6 bases). There are 14 residues in the CDR3. Trimming took off 0 bases at V and 1 base at J, with 6 bases between the two ends. The germline gives CDR1 SGHRS, CDR2 YFSETQ. The CDR3 reads CASSLGGGTDTQYF. In DNA, the CDR3 is TGCGCCAGCAGCTTGGGCGGGGGCACAGATACGCAGTATTTT. Looking up the rest from reference TRBV5-1 and TRBJ2-3 gives the full variable domain: KAGVTQTPRYLIKTRGQQVTLSCSPISGHRSVSWYQQTPGQGLQFLFEYFSETQRNKGNFPGRFSGRQFSNSRSEMNVSTLELGDSALYLCASSLGGGTDTQYFGPGTRLTVL.

The CDR3 region has the DNA TGTGCCTGGAGAGGCAGCCAAGGCCTCGAGCAGTACTTC. Residues: CAWRGSQGLEQYF. This sequence joins TRBV30 and TRBJ2-7; D is uncertain. This CDR3 contains 13 residues. Germline V CDR1 and CDR2: GTSNPN, SVGIG (reference sequence). The V end was cut by 3 bases, the J end by 6 bases, with 15 bases between.

The V call is TRBV30, the J call TRBJ1-2, with TRBD1 as a possible D gene (6 bases). The CDR3 consists of 12 residues. The ends were cut back, 1 base at V and 8 bases at J, with 11 bases in the middle. Germline-derived CDR1 and CDR2 are GTSNPN and SVGIG (reference sequence). The CDR3 here is CAWSGQADGYTF. In DNA, the CDR3 is TGTGCCTGGAGTGGACAGGCGGACGGCTACACCTTC.

This chain links TRBV25-1 with TRBJ1-1; D might be TRBD1 (5 bases). The CDR3 extends over 13 amino acids. The germline gives CDR1 MGHDK, CDR2 SYGVNS. V was cut by 4 bases and J by 1 base, with 7 bases left in between. This chain's CDR3 is CASSGQTNTEAFF. As DNA, the CDR3 is TGTGCCAGCAGTGGACAGACGAACACTGAAGCTTTCTTT.

This clone was observed a few times. V usage is TRBV5-1 and J usage is TRBJ2-1; 10 nucleotides line up with TRBD2. Germline CDR1 and CDR2: SGHRS and YFSETQ. The CDR3 has 15 amino acids. The V gene end was trimmed by 4 bases and the J gene end by 4 bases; junction bases not matched to a gene: 5. CDR3 region: CASSVGTSAYNEQFF. CDR3 sequence (DNA): TGCGCCAGCAGCGTCGGGACTAGCGCTTACAATGAGCAGTTCTTC.

J is TRBJ2-1 and V is TRBV5-1, with 10 bases that match TRBD1. The CDR3 totals 13 residues. Germline lookup yields CDR1 SGHRS and CDR2 YFSETQ. V lost 4 bases to trimming and J lost 7 bases; unmatched junction nucleotides: 2. The CDR3 DNA is TGCGCCAGCAGCGCGGACAGGGGGAATGAGCAGTTCTTC. Encoded protein: CASSADRGNEQFF.

This clone was picked up many times. The chain employs TRBV2 and TRBJ2-4, with no clear D. The germline CDR1 and CDR2 sequences are SNHLY and FYNNEI. This CDR3 region has 15 residues. The V gene lost 2 bases and the J gene lost 0 bases, with 8 bases spanning the gap. The CDR3 spells CASSEMGIAKNIQYF. The CDR3 DNA reads as TGTGCCAGCAGTGAAATGGGAATAGCCAAAAACATTCAGTACTTC.

The chain employs TRBV30 and TRBJ2-3; D is uncertain. V dropped 2 bases and J dropped 6 bases, with 6 bases sitting between them. Germline V gene sequence: CDR1 GTSNPN, CDR2 SVGIG (reference sequence). The CDR3 sequence is 11 residues long. This CDR3 reads CAWSIGDTQYF. CDR3 DNA sequence: TGTGCCTGGAGTATCGGGGATACGCAGTATTTT. Combining the CDR3 with reference TRBV30 and TRBJ2-3 gives the whole variable domain SQTIHQWPATLVQPVGSPLSLECTVEGTSNPNLYWYRQAAGRGLQLLFYSVGIGQISSEVPQNLSASRPQDRQFILSSKKLLLSDSGFYLCAWSIGDTQYFGPGTRLTVL.

The V gene is TRBV4-3, the J gene TRBJ2-3; 7 nucleotides line up with TRBD2. Germline trimming cut 5 bases from V and 4 bases from J; bases unmatched to any gene: 9. Germline V gene data show CDR1 as LGHNA and CDR2 as YSLEER. The CDR3 length is 15 residues. DNA for the CDR3: TGCGCCAGCAGCTCCCGGGGGGTAGTCTCAGATACGCAGTATTTT. It encodes CASSSRGVVSDTQYF.

The J gene is TRBJ2-5, the V gene TRBV29-1, with D possibly being TRBD1 or TRBD2 (8 bases each). Germline V gene data show CDR1 as SQVTM and CDR2 as ANQGSEA. V lost 7 bases, J lost 2 bases, and 17 bases lay in between. The CDR3 runs 14 residues. The CDR3 bases are TGCAGCGCAGGGGGCAGCGGGGGTCAAGAGACCCAGTACTTC. Translation gives CSAGGSGGQETQYF.

This clone was observed a handful of times. The V and J genes are TRBV14 and TRBJ2-6; D is unresolved. CDR3 length equals 13 residues. The V end lost 6 bases, the J end lost 6 bases, and 9 bases lay between the germline ends. The germline gives CDR1 SGHDN, CDR2 FVKESK. CDR3 bases: TGTGCCAGCAGTCCCAACACGGCCAACGTCCTGACTTTC. As protein: CASSPNTANVLTF.

The chain couples TRBV4-1 to TRBJ1-2; D possibly corresponds to TRBD1 (6 bases). The CDR3 is made up of 16 amino acids. V was shortened by 3 bases and J by 0 bases, with 14 bases between the two germline ends. Germline CDR1 is MGHRA and CDR2 is YSYEKL. The CDR3 region is CASSHDLDRANYGYTF. The CDR3 bases are TGCGCCAGCAGCCATGATTTGGACAGAGCTAACTATGGCTACACCTTC.

A single count supports this clone. This chain's CDR3 is CASTNGGATDTQYF. CDR3 nucleotide sequence: TGTGCCAGCACGAACGGGGGGGCCACAGATACGCAGTATTTT. The chain recombines TRBV5-6 with TRBJ2-3, with 8 nucleotides matching TRBD2. The V and J ends lost 6 bases and 2 bases, in that order; junction bases with no gene match: 5. Looked up from germline, CDR1 is SGHDT and CDR2 is YYEEEE. The CDR3 has 14 residues.

This chain joins TRBV29-1 and TRBJ1-2; no reliable D call. The V gene's germline CDR1 is SQVTM and CDR2 ANQGSEA. There are 15 residues in the CDR3. Deletions cut 6 bases from V and 6 bases from J, with 23 bases between. CDR3: CSVGGEDPIPHGYTF. The DNA of the CDR3 is TGCAGCGTAGGCGGGGAGGACCCAATCCCTCATGGCTACACCTTC.

The rearrangement joins TRBV19 to TRBJ2-1, with 7 nucleotides matching TRBD1. Unmatched junction bases numbered 13, after V lost 1 base and J lost 1 base. The CDR3 consists of 19 residues. The germline gives CDR1 LNHDA, CDR2 SQIVND (reference sequence). Here the CDR3 DNA reads TGTGCCAGTAGTATAGGGTTTTGGGACAGAACCATATCCTACAATGAGCAGTTCTTC. This gives the protein CASSIGFWDRTISYNEQFF.

The rearrangement uses TRBV20-1 and TRBJ1-1; D gene ambiguous. CDR1 is DFQATT, CDR2 SNEGSKA, per germline (reference sequence). Trimming removed 3 bases from V and 1 base from J, with 0 bases in between. This CDR3 has 10 residues. Here the CDR3 DNA reads TGCAGTGCTAGGAACACTGAAGCTTTCTTT. Protein product: CSARNTEAFF.